A single sample gave rise to the 19 T cell receptor beta chains below, sequenced in a study of blood T cell repertoires in COVID-19. Sequencing was performed with immunoSEQ multiplex PCR; in TCRdb, only in-frame clones are kept and a portion is missing. The data show approximately 210,000 clones, about 90% seen once. Material for sequencing was PBMCs or T cells enriched from blood (not recorded which). The receptors were sampled from a woman in her 30s who had recovered from COVID-19.

This chain joins TRBV12-5 and TRBJ2-3; no definite D call. CDR3 length: 17 amino acids. V gave up 0 bases and J gave up 3 bases, with 16 bases separating them. Germline CDR1 and CDR2: LGHNT and FRNRAP. The CDR3 loop reads CASGLVPLSVWTDTQYF. In nucleotides, the CDR3 is TGTGCTAGTGGTTTGGTACCATTATCAGTTTGGACAGATACGCAGTATTTT.

This clone was observed a few times. V gene TRBV19 combines with J gene TRBJ1-5; D might be TRBD1 (5 bases). With 10 bases removed from V and 1 base from J, the gap between germline ends came to 11 bases. The germline V gene encodes CDR1 LNHDA and CDR2 SQIVND (reference sequence). The CDR3 has 13 amino acids. The DNA of the CDR3 is TGTGCCACCCAATGGGGCAGCAATCAGCCCCAGCATTTT. Translation: CATQWGSNQPQHF. The full variable domain, rest sourced from reference TRBV19 and TRBJ1-5, is DGGITQSPKYLFRKEGQNVTLSCEQNLNHDAMYWYRQDPGQGLRLIYYSQIVNDFQKGDIAEGYSVSREKKESFPLTVTSAQKNPTAFYLCATQWGSNQPQHFGDGTRLSIL.

This clone came up a few times. The rearrangement links TRBV30 to TRBJ1-1; no reliable D call. Trimming shortened V by 2 bases and J by 7 bases, and 8 bases separated the two germline ends. This CDR3 has 11 amino acids. Germline V gene lookup returns CDR1 GTSNPN and CDR2 SVGIG (reference sequence). The CDR3 loop is CAWSPTVEAFF. The CDR3 nucleotides are TGTGCCTGGAGTCCTACCGTTGAAGCTTTCTTT.

V and J are TRBV6-5 and TRBJ1-2; 7 bases line up with TRBD1. The junction had 6 bases not matched to a gene; V was cut back by 3 bases and J by 8 bases. The germline V gene encodes CDR1 MNHEY and CDR2 SVGAGI. The CDR3 has 13 amino acids. CDR3 DNA sequence: TGTGCCAGCAGTTATGACAGGGAAGGAGGCTACACCTTC. Translated: CASSYDREGGYTF.

V is TRBV14 and J is TRBJ1-6; D not resolved. The CDR3 extends over 15 amino acids. Germline V gives CDR1 SGHDN, CDR2 FVKESK. V lost 0 bases, J lost 9 bases, and 12 bases lay in between. Here the CDR3 DNA reads TGTGCCAGCAGCCAAGACAGGCTGACACTTTCACCCCTCCACTTT. Translating gives CASSQDRLTLSPLHF. Complete variable domain (other parts from reference TRBV14 and TRBJ1-6): EAGVTQFPSHSVIEKGQTVTLRCDPISGHDNLYWYRRVMGKEIKFLLHFVKESKQDESGMPNNRFLAERTGGTYSTLKVQPAELEDSGVYFCASSQDRLTLSPLHFGNGTRLTVT.

The V gene is TRBV19, the J gene TRBJ1-3, with 7 bases aligning to TRBD1. Germline V gives CDR1 LNHDA, CDR2 SQIVND (reference sequence). V dropped 8 bases and J dropped 0; count of bases not matched to a gene: 13. The CDR3 loop spans 17 amino acids. CDR3 loop: CASPITGDLSSGNTIYF. The CDR3 bases are TGTGCCAGTCCGATAACAGGGGACTTAAGCTCTGGAAACACCATATATTTT.

The chain combines TRBV10-3 with TRBJ1-4, with 7 positions matching TRBD1. Per germline, CDR1 ENHRY and CDR2 SYGVKD. The CDR3 has 17 amino acids. V lost 0 bases to trimming and J lost 4 bases; unmatched junction nucleotides: 8. The CDR3 reads CAISESIEGQYNEKLFF. The DNA for the CDR3 is TGTGCCATCAGTGAGTCGATAGAGGGACAGTATAATGAAAAACTGTTTTTT.

The V call is TRBV7-9, the J call TRBJ1-2, with D perhaps matching TRBD1 (6 bases). Germline V CDR1 and CDR2: SEHNR, FQNEAQ (reference sequence). Between the trimmed V and J ends, which lost 6 bases and 5 bases, there was a span of 16 bases. The CDR3 covers 14 residues. The CDR3 spells CASRRGQQGYGYTF. The DNA of the CDR3 is TGTGCCAGCAGAAGGGGCCAACAGGGATATGGCTACACCTTC.

The rearrangement joins TRBV2 to TRBJ2-3; 9 bases match TRBD2. J lost 4 bases, V lost 11 bases, and 10 bases had no gene match. CDR1 SNHLY and CDR2 FYNNEI come from the germline V gene. The CDR3 loop spans 14 amino acids. In DNA form, the CDR3 reads TGTGCCGTCCCCGGCCAGCGGGGGGCAGATACGCAGTATTTT. Translating it yields CAVPGQRGADTQYF.

The chain carries TRBV3-1 (or the pseudogene TRBV3-2) and TRBJ1-1; TRBD1 might be the D (6 bases). This CDR3 comprises 12 residues. The ends were cut back, 2 bases at V and 8 bases at J, with 9 bases in the middle. Germline CDR1 LGHDT, CDR2 YNNKEL (reference sequence). CDR3 protein: CASSQLGTEAFF. The CDR3 DNA is TGTGCCAGCAGCCAATTAGGGACAGAAGCTTTCTTT.

The rearrangement links TRBV4-1 to TRBJ2-1, with no clear D. Deletions cut 0 bases from V and 7 bases from J, with 10 bases between. CDR3 length equals 14 residues. Germline CDR1 and CDR2: MGHRA and YSYEKL. The CDR3 coding sequence is TGCGCCAGCAGCCAAGAGAGGCGTAGGAATGAGCAGTTCTTC. Amino acids: CASSQERRRNEQFF.

V gene TRBV2 combines with J gene TRBJ1-4; TRBD1 agrees at 9 bases. The length of the CDR3 is 15 residues. Germline trimming cut 4 bases from V and 5 bases from J; bases unmatched to any gene: 5. CDR1 is SNHLY and CDR2 is FYNNEI in the germline V gene. CDR3 protein: CASSARGQGNEKLFF. The CDR3 nucleotides are TGTGCCAGCAGTGCCCGCGGACAGGGGAATGAAAAACTGTTTTTT.

The V and J genes are TRBV4-3 and TRBJ2-3, with 7 bases that match TRBD1. In germline, CDR1 is LGHNA, CDR2 YSLEER. The trim removed 0 bases at V and 1 base at J, leaving 1 base unmatched. The CDR3 length is 15 residues. Here the CDR3 DNA reads TGCGCCAGCAGCCAAGAAGGACAGGGCACAGATACGCAGTATTTT. Translation gives CASSQEGQGTDTQYF.

The chain uses TRBV19 and TRBJ2-7; TRBD2 matches 7 bases. V lost 2 bases to trimming and J lost 2 bases; unmatched junction nucleotides: 9. Germline lookup yields CDR1 LNHDA and CDR2 SQIVND (reference sequence). The CDR3 loop spans 16 amino acids. In DNA, the CDR3 is TGTGCCAGTAGTATATCCAAGACTAGCATCCCCTACGAGCAGTACTTC. Protein product: CASSISKTSIPYEQYF. Complete variable domain (other parts from reference TRBV19 and TRBJ2-7): DGGITQSPKYLFRKEGQNVTLSCEQNLNHDAMYWYRQDPGQGLRLIYYSQIVNDFQKGDIAEGYSVSREKKESFPLTVTSAQKNPTAFYLCASSISKTSIPYEQYFGPGTRLTVT.

The gene calls are TRBV6-5 and TRBJ1-3; maybe TRBD1 (5 bases). The V gene's germline CDR1 is MNHEY and CDR2 SVGAGI. V was cut by 5 bases and J by 4 bases, with 12 bases left in between. The CDR3 extends over 14 amino acids. CDR3: CASSQDNGGNTIYF. CDR3 bases: TGTGCCAGCAGTCAGGACAATGGAGGAAACACCATATATTTT.

This chain joins TRBV28 and TRBJ1-4, with a weak D call TRBD1 (5 bases). The CDR3 sequence is 14 residues long. Germline V lookup: CDR1 MDHEN, CDR2 SYDVKM. V lost 6 bases to trimming and J lost 7 bases, with 15 bases between them. The CDR3 DNA is TGTGCCAGCAGCCCGGGGGGGGTCGGTGAAAAACTGTTTTTT. Amino acid sequence: CASSPGGVGEKLFF.

The V and J genes are TRBV5-1 and TRBJ2-7, with TRBD1 matching over 7 bases. CDR1 and CDR2 from the germline V gene are SGHRS and YFSETQ. Losses at the gene ends were 5 bases for V and 4 bases for J; bases not matched to a gene: 6. The length of the CDR3 is 13 residues. This CDR3 reads CASRPGTEYEQYF. The CDR3 nucleotides read TGCGCCAGCAGACCCGGGACAGAATACGAGCAGTACTTC.

This chain uses TRBV4-1 with TRBJ2-2; 8 bases fit TRBD2. After removal of 0 bases from V and 6 bases from J, the junction contained 9 bases not matched to a gene. This CDR3 region has 17 residues. Germline V gene sequence: CDR1 MGHRA, CDR2 YSYEKL. CDR3 sequence: CASSQDRRGAQSGELFF. CDR3 bases: TGCGCCAGCAGCCAAGACAGGCGGGGGGCCCAGTCCGGGGAGCTGTTTTTT.

The count of this clone is one. This rearrangement joins TRBV6-1 to TRBJ1-1; the D is unclear. With 2 bases removed from V and 3 bases from J, the gap between germline ends came to 19 bases. The CDR3 has 17 residues. The germline CDR1 and CDR2 sequences are MNHNS and SASEGT. The CDR3 region has the DNA TGTGCCAGCAGTGAATTGAGCGGGTTTGCGCTCTACACTGAAGCTTTCTTT. Encoded protein: CASSELSGFALYTEAFF.